This T cell receptor beta chain was captured in a study of CD4+ T cells in melanoma. Assay used: immunoSEQ multiplex PCR; TCRdb lists only in-frame clones, some missing. Among about 140,000 clones listed, around 90% were seen once. Trimming shortened V by 6 bases and J by 8 bases, and 13 bases separated the two germline ends. The CDR3 covers 12 residues. Germline loops: CDR1 MNHEY, CDR2 SVGAGI. V usage is TRBV6-5 and J usage is TRBJ1-2, with TRBD1 as a possible D gene (6 bases). The receptor was isolated from a human donor with melanoma. The CDR3: CASSYQGYGYTF. The CDR3 DNA follows: TGTGCCAGCAGCTATCAGGGGTACGGCTACACCTTC.